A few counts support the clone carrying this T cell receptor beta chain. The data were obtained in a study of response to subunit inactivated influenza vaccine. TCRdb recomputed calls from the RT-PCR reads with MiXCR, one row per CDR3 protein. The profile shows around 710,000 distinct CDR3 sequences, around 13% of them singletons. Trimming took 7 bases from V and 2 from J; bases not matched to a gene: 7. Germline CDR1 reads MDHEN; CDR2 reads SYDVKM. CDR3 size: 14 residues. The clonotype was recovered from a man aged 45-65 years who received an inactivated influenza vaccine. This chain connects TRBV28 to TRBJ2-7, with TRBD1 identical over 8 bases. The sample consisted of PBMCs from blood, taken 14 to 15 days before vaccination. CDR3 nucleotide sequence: TGTGCCAGCACCGGGACAGGAGATACCTACGAGCAGTACTTC. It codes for CASTGTGDTYEQYF. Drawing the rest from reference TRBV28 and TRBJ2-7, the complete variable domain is DVKVTQSSRYLVKRTGEKVFLECVQDMDHENMFWYRQDPGLGLRLIYFSYDVKMKEKGDIPEGYSVSREKKERFSLILESASTNQTSMYLCASTGTGDTYEQYFGPGTRLTVT.